The rows below give T cell receptor beta chains drawn from one sample of a study of T cells after yellow fever vaccination. Each CDR3 protein is one row after TCRdb ran MiXCR on the 5' RACE reads. The table lists about 130,000 distinct CDR3 sequences, 8% to 10% of them singletons. Sequenced here: CD8+ T cells sorted from PBMCs, sampled on the day of the yellow fever booster vaccination. The receptors shown here come from a man in his late teens or twenties who received the YFV17D yellow fever vaccine. Each CDR3 is given with its conserved first and last residue.

v_gene	j_gene	CDR3aa
TRBV27	TRBJ1-1	CASSALDRVGRTEAFF
TRBV6-2/TRBV6-3	TRBJ1-5	CASSYTYSNQPQHF
TRBV6-4	TRBJ1-4	CANQSQKTDNEKLFF
TRBV13	TRBJ2-7	CASSLGGQTGEQYF
TRBV5-1	TRBJ2-1	CASSGTPNEQFF
TRBV29-1	TRBJ2-7	CSVAQGYDEQYF
TRBV5-1	TRBJ1-2	CASRLEGGESYGYTF
TRBV28	TRBJ2-1	CASTPTQGGKSYNEQFF
TRBV7-9	TRBJ2-2	CASSARAGELFF
TRBV7-8	TRBJ2-5	CASRSPPQETQYF
TRBV12-3/TRBV12-4	TRBJ1-1	CASSPAGRAFF
TRBV12-3/TRBV12-4	TRBJ1-1	CASSPRTGNTEAFF
TRBV19	TRBJ2-2	CASCQQGLAGELFF
TRBV7-9	TRBJ2-7	CASQGYEQYF
TRBV12-2	TRBJ2-6	CASRVGQGSGANVLTF
TRBV4-3	TRBJ1-2	CASSQEGTLANYGYTF
TRBV4-1	TRBJ2-1	CASSLRLAGDNEQFF
TRBV13	TRBJ1-2	CASSLVRGAQYYGYTF
TRBV4-1	TRBJ2-1	CASSQDGDNEQFF
TRBV28	TRBJ2-1	CASSLRLAGNEQFF
TRBV6-5	TRBJ2-3	CASCGRGVRDTQYF
TRBV9	TRBJ1-2	CASSVVGEDGYTF
TRBV29-1	TRBJ1-1	CSVGDRMNTEAFF
TRBV6-2/TRBV6-3	TRBJ1-5	CASNPGTGQGNQPQHF
TRBV5-1	TRBJ2-3	CASSSKGGRHTDTQYF
TRBV19	TRBJ2-1	CASSIWGADYNEQFF
TRBV2	TRBJ1-6	CASSEALVGGDYNSPLHF
TRBV7-2	TRBJ2-6	CASSLDLWGANVLTF
TRBV24-1	TRBJ1-6	CATSEPTKVSPLHF
TRBV27	TRBJ1-1	CASSFSSMGGRTEAFF
TRBV29-1	TRBJ2-1	CSVQHPGRYNEQFF
TRBV4-1	TRBJ2-7	CASSQVPGTHEQYF
TRBV12-3/TRBV12-4	TRBJ2-7	CASSSHPSYEQYF
TRBV6-2/TRBV6-3	TRBJ2-5	CASSPDEKETQYF
TRBV10-2	TRBJ2-4	CASSEYLPALLGNIQYF
TRBV5-1	TRBJ1-1	CASSLGPRTPFMNTEAFF
TRBV7-9	TRBJ2-7	CASSSDGTAGEQYF
TRBV7-6	TRBJ1-2	CASSPSGGSYGYTF
TRBV6-2/TRBV6-3	TRBJ1-6	CASSPFGNSPLHF
TRBV7-9	TRBJ2-3	CASSLMWGGKDTQYF
TRBV6-5	TRBJ2-2	CASSYQNTGELFF
TRBV4-1	TRBJ2-5	CASSQVGQSQETQYF